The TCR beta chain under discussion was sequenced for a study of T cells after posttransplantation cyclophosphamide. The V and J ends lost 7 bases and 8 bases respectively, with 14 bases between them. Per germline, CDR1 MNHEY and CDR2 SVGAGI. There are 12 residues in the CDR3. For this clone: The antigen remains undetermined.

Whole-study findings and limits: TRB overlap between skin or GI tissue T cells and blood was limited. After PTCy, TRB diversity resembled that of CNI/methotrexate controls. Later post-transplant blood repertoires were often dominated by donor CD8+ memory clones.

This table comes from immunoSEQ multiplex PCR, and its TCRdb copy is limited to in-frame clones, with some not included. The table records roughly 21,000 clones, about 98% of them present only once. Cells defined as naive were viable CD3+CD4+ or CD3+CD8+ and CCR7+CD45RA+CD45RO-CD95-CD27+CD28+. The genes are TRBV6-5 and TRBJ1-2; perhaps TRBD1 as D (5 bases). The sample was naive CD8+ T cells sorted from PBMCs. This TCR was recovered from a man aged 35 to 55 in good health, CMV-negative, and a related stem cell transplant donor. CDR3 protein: CASTSGGWGYTF. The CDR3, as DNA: TGTGCCAGCACTTCCGGGGGTTGGGGCTACACCTTC.